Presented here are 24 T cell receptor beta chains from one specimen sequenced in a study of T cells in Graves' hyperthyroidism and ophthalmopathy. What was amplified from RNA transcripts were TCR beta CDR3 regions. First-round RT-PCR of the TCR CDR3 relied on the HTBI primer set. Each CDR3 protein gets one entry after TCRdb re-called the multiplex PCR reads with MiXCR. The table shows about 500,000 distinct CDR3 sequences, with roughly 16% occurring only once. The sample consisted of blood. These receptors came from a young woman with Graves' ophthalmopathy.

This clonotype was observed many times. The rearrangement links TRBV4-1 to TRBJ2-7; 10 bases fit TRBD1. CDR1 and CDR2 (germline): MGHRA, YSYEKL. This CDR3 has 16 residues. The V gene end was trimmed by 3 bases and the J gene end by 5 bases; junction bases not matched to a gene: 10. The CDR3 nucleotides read TGCGCCAGCAGCCACCAGGGTTACGGACAGGGGGACGAGCAGTACTTC. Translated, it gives CASSHQGYGQGDEQYF.

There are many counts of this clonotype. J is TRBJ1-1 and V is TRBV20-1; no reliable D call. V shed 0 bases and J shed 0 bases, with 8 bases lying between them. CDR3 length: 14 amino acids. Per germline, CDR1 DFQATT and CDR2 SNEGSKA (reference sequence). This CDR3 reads CSARDASLNTEAFF. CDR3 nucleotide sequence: TGCAGTGCTAGAGATGCCAGCTTGAACACTGAAGCTTTCTTT.

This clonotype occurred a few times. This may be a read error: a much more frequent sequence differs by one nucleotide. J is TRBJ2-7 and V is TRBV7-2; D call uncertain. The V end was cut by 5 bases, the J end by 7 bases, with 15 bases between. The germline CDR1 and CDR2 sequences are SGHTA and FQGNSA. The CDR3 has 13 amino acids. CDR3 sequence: CASSPSVGHEQYF. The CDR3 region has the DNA TGTGCCAGCAGCCCTAGTGTGGGCCATGAGCAGTACTTC. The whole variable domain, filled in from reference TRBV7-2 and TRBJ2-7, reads GAGVSQSPSNKVTEKGKDVELRCDPISGHTALYWYRQSLGQGLEFLIYFQGNSAPDKSGLPSDRFSAERTGGSVSTLTIQRTQQEDSAVYLCASSPSVGHEQYFGPGTRLTVT.

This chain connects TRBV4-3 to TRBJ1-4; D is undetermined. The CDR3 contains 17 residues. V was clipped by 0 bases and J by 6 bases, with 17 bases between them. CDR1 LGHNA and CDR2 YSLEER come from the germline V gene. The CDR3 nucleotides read TGCGCCAGCAGCCAAGAGGTGACCATCTTTTCGGATGAAAAACTGTTTTTT. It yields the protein CASSQEVTIFSDEKLFF.

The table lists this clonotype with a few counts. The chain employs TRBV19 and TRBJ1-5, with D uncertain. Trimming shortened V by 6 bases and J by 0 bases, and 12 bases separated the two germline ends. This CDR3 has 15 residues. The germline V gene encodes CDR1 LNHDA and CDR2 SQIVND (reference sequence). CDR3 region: CASRSGGYSNQPQHF. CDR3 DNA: TGTGCCAGTAGGTCGGGAGGGTATAGCAATCAGCCCCAGCATTTT.

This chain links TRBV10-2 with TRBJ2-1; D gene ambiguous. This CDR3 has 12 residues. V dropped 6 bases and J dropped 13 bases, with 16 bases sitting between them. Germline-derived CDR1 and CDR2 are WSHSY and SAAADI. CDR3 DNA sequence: TGCGCCAGCAGCATGGCGGTCAACCTACAGTTCTTC. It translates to CASSMAVNLQFF.

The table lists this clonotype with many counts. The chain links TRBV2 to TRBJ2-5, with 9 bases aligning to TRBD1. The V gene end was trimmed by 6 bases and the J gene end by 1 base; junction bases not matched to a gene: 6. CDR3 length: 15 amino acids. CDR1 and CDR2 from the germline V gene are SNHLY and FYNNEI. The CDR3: CASRRDRVGQETQYF. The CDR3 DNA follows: TGTGCCAGCAGACGGGACAGGGTGGGCCAAGAGACCCAGTACTTC.

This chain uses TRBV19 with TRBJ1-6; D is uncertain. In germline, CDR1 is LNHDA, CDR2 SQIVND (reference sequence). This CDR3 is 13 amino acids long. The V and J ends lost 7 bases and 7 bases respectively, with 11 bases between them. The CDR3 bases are TGTGCCAGTATGGCAGGCAGGAATTCACCCCTCCACTTT. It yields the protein CASMAGRNSPLHF.

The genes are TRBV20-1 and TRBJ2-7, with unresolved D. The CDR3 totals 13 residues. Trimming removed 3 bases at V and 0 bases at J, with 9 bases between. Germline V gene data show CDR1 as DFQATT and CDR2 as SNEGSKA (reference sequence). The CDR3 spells CSARIQISYEQYF. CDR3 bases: TGCAGTGCTAGGATTCAGATCTCCTACGAGCAGTACTTC.

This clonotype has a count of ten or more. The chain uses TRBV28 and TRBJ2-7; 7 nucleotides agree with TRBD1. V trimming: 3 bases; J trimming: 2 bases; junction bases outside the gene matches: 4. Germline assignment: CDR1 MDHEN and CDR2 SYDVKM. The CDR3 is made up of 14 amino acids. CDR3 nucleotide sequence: TGTGCCAGCAGTTTTACAGGGACAGCCTACGAGCAGTACTTC. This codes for CASSFTGTAYEQYF. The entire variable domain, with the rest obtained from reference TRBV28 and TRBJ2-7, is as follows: DVKVTQSSRYLVKRTGEKVFLECVQDMDHENMFWYRQDPGLGLRLIYFSYDVKMKEKGDIPEGYSVSREKKERFSLILESASTNQTSMYLCASSFTGTAYEQYFGPGTRLTVT.

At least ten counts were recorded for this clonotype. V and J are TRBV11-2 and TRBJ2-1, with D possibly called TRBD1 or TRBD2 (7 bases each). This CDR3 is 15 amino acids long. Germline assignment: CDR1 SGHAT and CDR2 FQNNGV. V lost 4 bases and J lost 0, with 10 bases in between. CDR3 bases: TGTGCCAGCAGCTCAGGGGGGGCCTCCTACAATGAGCAGTTCTTC. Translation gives CASSSGGASYNEQFF.

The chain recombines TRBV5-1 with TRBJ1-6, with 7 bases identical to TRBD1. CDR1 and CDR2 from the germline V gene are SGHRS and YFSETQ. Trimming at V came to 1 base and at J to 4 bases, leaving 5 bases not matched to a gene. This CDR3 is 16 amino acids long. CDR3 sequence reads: CASSLTGARYNSPLHF. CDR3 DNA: TGCGCCAGCAGCTTGACAGGGGCCAGATATAATTCACCCCTCCACTTT.

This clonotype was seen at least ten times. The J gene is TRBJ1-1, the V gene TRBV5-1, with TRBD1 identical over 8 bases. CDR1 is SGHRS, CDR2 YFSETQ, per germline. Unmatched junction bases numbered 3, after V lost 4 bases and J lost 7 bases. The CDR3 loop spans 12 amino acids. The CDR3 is CASSVGTGEAFF. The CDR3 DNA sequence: TGCGCCAGCAGCGTCGGGACAGGTGAAGCTTTCTTT.

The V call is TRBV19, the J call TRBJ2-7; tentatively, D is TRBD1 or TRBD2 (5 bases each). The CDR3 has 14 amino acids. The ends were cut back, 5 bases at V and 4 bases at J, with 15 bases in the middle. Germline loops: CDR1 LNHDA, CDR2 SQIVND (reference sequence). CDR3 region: CASSRGRLFYEQYF. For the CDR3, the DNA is TGTGCCAGTAGTCGGGGCAGGCTTTTTTACGAGCAGTACTTC.

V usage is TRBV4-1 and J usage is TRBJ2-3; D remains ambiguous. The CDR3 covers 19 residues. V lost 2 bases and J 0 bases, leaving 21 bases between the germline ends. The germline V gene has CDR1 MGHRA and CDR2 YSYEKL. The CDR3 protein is CASSQRFGSLTTSTDTQYF. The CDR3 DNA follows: TGCGCCAGCAGCCAAAGATTCGGTTCTTTGACAACTAGCACAGATACGCAGTATTTT.

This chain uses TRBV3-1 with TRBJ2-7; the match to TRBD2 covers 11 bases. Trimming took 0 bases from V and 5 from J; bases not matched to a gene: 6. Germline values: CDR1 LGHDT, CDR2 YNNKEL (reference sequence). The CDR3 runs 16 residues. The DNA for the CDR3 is TGTGCCAGCAGCCAAGATGGTCTTAGCGGGAGGGACGAGCAGTACTTC. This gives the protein CASSQDGLSGRDEQYF.

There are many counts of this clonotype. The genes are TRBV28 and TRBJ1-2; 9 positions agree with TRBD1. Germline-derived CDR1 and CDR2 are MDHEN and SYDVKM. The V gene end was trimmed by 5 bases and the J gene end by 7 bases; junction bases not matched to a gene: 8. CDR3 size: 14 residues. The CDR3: CASSPPGQGFGYTF. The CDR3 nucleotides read TGTGCCAGCAGTCCCCCGGGACAGGGTTTTGGCTACACCTTC.

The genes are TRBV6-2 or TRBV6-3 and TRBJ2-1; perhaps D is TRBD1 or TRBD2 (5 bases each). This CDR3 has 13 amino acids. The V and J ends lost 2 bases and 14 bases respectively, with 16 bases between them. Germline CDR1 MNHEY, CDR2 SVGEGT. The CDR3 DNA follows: TGTGCCAGCAGTTACGATTACCAGGGTAGCGAGTTCTTC. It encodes CASSYDYQGSEFF.

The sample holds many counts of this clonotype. CDR3 nucleotides: TGTGCCAGCTCACGGGATTACAGAGGGGATGGCTACACCTTC. It codes for CASSRDYRGDGYTF. V is TRBV18 and J is TRBJ1-2; D is possibly TRBD1 (5 bases). The CDR3 length is 14 residues. CDR1 and CDR2 from the germline V gene are KGHSH and LQKENI. Trimming removed 4 bases at V and 6 bases at J, with 15 bases between. Full variable domain (rest looked up from reference TRBV18 and TRBJ1-2): NAGVMQNPRHLVRRRGQEARLRCSPMKGHSHVYWYRQLPEEGLKFMVYLQKENIIDESGMPKERFSAEFPKEGPSILRIQQVVRGDSAAYFCASSRDYRGDGYTFGSGTRLTVV.

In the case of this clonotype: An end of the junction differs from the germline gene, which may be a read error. Here the CDR3 reads CASSISHDTGGLFF. The CDR3 coding sequence is TGTGCCAGTAGTATATCACACGACACCGGGGGGCTGTTTTTT. The chain is built from TRBV19 and TRBJ2-2; perhaps TRBD2 as D (6 bases). This CDR3 contains 14 residues. The germline CDR1 and CDR2 sequences are LNHDA and SQIVND (reference sequence).

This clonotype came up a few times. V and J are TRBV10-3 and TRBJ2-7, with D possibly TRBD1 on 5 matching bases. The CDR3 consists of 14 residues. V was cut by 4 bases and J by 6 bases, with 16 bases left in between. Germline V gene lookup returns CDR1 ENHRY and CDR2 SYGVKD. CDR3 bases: TGTGCCATCAGTGGTAGGGGTACGGAGCGCGAGCAGTACTTC. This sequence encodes CAISGRGTEREQYF.

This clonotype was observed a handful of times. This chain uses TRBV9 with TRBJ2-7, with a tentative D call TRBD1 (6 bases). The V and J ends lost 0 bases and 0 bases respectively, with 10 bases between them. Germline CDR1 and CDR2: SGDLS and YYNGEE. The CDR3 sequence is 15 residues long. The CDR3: CASSVDQGSSYEQYF. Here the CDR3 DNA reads TGTGCCAGCAGCGTAGACCAGGGGAGCTCCTACGAGCAGTACTTC.

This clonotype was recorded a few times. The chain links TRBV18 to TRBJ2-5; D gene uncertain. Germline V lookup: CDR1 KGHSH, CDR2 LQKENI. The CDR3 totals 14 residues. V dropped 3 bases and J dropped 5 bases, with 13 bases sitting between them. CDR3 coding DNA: TGTGCCAGCTCACCGGATCCCAGCGTGGAGACCCAGTACTTC. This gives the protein CASSPDPSVETQYF.

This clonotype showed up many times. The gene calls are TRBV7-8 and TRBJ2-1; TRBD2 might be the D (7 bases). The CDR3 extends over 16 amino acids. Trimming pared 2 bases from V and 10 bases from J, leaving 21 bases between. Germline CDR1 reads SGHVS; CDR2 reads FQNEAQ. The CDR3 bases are TGTGCCAGCAGCTTATGGGGGGGCACGGGACCGAACGAGCAGTTCTTC. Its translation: CASSLWGGTGPNEQFF.